The following is a T cell receptor beta chain sequence with its context. Its antigen is not identified. A 1 in 200,000 to 1 in 1 million T cell depth was the sequencing target. The table came from immunoSEQ multiplex PCR; TCRdb's copy has only in-frame clones and leaves some out. The sample holds 130,000 or so clones, 79% seen once. The sample comes from a study of cytotoxic CD8 clonotypes in ibrutinib-treated CLL. Study results and caveats: Public clonotypes occurred uncommonly; on treatment, they contracted or remained stable. At ibrutinib response, clonality increased, and at progression it declined back toward baseline.

Germline V lookup: CDR1 SGHTA, CDR2 FQGNSA. The CDR3 extends over 16 amino acids. With V trimmed by 0 bases and J by 4 bases, 6 bases remained unmatched. The rearrangement uses TRBV7-2 and TRBJ2-3; 8 bases map to TRBD2. Sequenced here: PBMCs, sampled after 12 months of ibrutinib treatment. The TCR was taken from a human donor with chronic lymphocytic leukemia. The CDR3 reads CASSLAGAGGPDTQYF. In nucleotides, the CDR3 is TGTGCCAGCAGCTTAGCTGGGGCGGGAGGTCCAGATACGCAGTATTTT.